This T cell receptor beta chain came from a study of graft-versus-host responses after intestinal transplantation. For the study at large: Recipients had multivisceral, liver-intestinal, or isolated intestinal transplants.

Assay: immunoSEQ multiplex PCR; the TCRdb copy retains only in-frame clones and omits some. The repertoire holds 130,000 or so clones, with approximately 94% as singletons. CDR1 and CDR2 from the germline V gene are SGHTS and YDEGEE. The length of the CDR3 is 14 residues. Trimming shortened V by 2 bases and J by 8 bases, and 13 bases separated the two germline ends. On this clone itself: The antigen remains unidentified.

This specimen was unstimulated CD4+ T cells sorted from spleen or lymph node cells, taken before intestinal transplant. This sequence was found in a human donor who received an intestinal transplant. The chain recombines TRBV5-8 with TRBJ1-4, with D unresolved. CDR3 sequence: CASSFGSGREKLFF. The CDR3 DNA reads as TGTGCCAGCAGCTTCGGATCTGGAAGGGAAAAACTGTTTTTT.